These 26 T cell receptor beta chains came from one sample sequenced in a study of blood T cell repertoires in COVID-19. TCRdb keeps only in-frame clones here, not all; method: immunoSEQ multiplex PCR. The repertoire holds 25,000 to 30,000 clones, approximately 90% seen once, with over 15% in the top ten. The sequenced sample was peripheral blood. The receptors derive from a human donor in a cohort sampled during active COVID-19.

V gene TRBV28 combines with J gene TRBJ1-2, with a possible D match to TRBD1 (5 bases). Per germline, CDR1 MDHEN and CDR2 SYDVKM. Deletions cut 3 bases from V and 2 bases from J, with 16 bases between. This CDR3 is built from 16 residues. Here the CDR3 DNA reads TGTGCCAGCAGTTTCGGGGGGAGGACACGGAACTATGGCTACACCTTC. Translation gives CASSFGGRTRNYGYTF.

This sequence joins TRBV7-2 and TRBJ2-7, with a possible D match to TRBD1 (6 bases). This CDR3 is 13 amino acids long. Deletions cut 6 bases from V and 1 base from J, with 10 bases between. Germline values: CDR1 SGHTA, CDR2 FQGNSA. This CDR3 is CASSLRGSYEQYF. The CDR3 DNA follows: TGTGCCAGCAGTTTGAGGGGGTCCTACGAGCAGTACTTC.

V is TRBV5-5 and J is TRBJ1-1; 8 positions agree with TRBD1. V dropped 4 bases and J dropped 8; count of bases not matched to a gene: 7. This CDR3 is built from 13 residues. Germline loops: CDR1 SGHKS, CDR2 YYEKEE (reference sequence). The CDR3, as DNA: TGTGCCAGCAGCGTCTCAGGGGGCCGGGAAGCTTTCTTT. Translated: CASSVSGGREAFF.

The chain links TRBV7-6 to TRBJ2-2; 10 bases align to TRBD1. Losses at the gene ends were 5 bases for V and 6 bases for J; bases not matched to a gene: 9. Germline CDR1 SGHVS, CDR2 FNYEAQ. The CDR3 sequence is 16 residues long. CDR3 DNA: TGTGCCAGCAGCCGGTCGGGACAGGGGTGGTCCGGGGAGCTGTTTTTT. It codes for CASSRSGQGWSGELFF.

DNA for the CDR3: TGCGCCAGCAGCCTCGGACTAGCGGGAGGGCCTAGCACAGATACGCAGTATTTT. It is translated as CASSLGLAGGPSTDTQYF. The chain couples TRBV5-1 to TRBJ2-3; TRBD2 matches at 15 bases. J gave up 0 bases and V 4 bases, and 6 bases lay outside the gene matches. The CDR3 sequence is 18 residues long. The germline CDR1 and CDR2 sequences are SGHRS and YFSETQ.

J is TRBJ1-2 and V is TRBV19; 8 positions match TRBD1. Germline CDR1 reads LNHDA; CDR2 reads SQIVND (reference sequence). The CDR3 consists of 14 residues. V shed 6 bases, J shed 6 bases, and the junction held 9 bases outside the gene matches. The CDR3 DNA reads as TGTGCCAGTAGCGTTGGACAGGGAAGGGATGGCTACACCTTC. The encoded protein is CASSVGQGRDGYTF.

This clone was seen just once. The rearrangement uses TRBV6-6 and TRBJ1-1; TRBD1 matches 7 bases. This CDR3 region has 15 residues. Germline assignment: CDR1 MNHNY and CDR2 SVGAGI (reference sequence). Trimming took 6 bases from V and 4 from J; bases not matched to a gene: 11. The CDR3: CASRLSRGMFTEAFF. CDR3 sequence (DNA): TGTGCCAGCAGACTCAGCAGGGGGATGTTCACTGAAGCTTTCTTT.

The chain carries TRBV6-2 or TRBV6-3 and TRBJ1-5; 8 bases are shared with TRBD1. The CDR3 consists of 13 residues. With V trimmed by 2 bases and J by 6 bases, 0 bases remained unmatched. Germline CDR1 and CDR2: MNHEY and SVGEGT. CDR3 amino acids: CASSYQGAQPQHF. In nucleotides, the CDR3 is TGTGCCAGCAGTTACCAGGGGGCTCAGCCCCAGCATTTT.

This chain connects TRBV29-1 to TRBJ2-5, with D possibly TRBD2 on 6 matching bases. Trimming removed 2 bases at V and 0 bases at J, with 10 bases between. The CDR3 spans 14 residues. CDR1 is SQVTM and CDR2 is ANQGSEA in the germline V gene. This CDR3 reads CSVEPRDYQETQYF. As DNA, the CDR3 is TGCAGCGTTGAACCCCGGGACTACCAAGAGACCCAGTACTTC. Combining the CDR3 with reference TRBV29-1 and TRBJ2-5 gives the whole variable domain SAVISQKPSRDICQRGTSLTIQCQVDSQVTMMFWYRQQPGQSLTLIATANQGSEATYESGFVIDKFPISRPNLTFSTLTVSNMSPEDSSIYLCSVEPRDYQETQYFGPGTRLLVL.

V is TRBV6-5 and J is TRBJ1-1; D is unresolved. Germline V lookup: CDR1 MNHEY, CDR2 SVGAGI. CDR3 length: 11 amino acids. V lost 8 bases and J lost 6, with 10 bases in between. Here the CDR3 reads CASSVHAEAFF. The DNA of the CDR3 is TGTGCCAGCTCGGTCCACGCTGAAGCTTTCTTT.

This clone was seen once. The chain combines TRBV27 with TRBJ1-2; 11 nucleotides agree with TRBD1. Trimming cost V 6 bases and J 3 bases; bases outside gene matches: 3. Germline assignment: CDR1 MNHEY and CDR2 SMNVEV (reference sequence). The CDR3 covers 14 residues. The CDR3 nucleotides are TGTGCCAGCAGAAGGACAGGGGGCGACTATGGCTACACCTTC. Translated, it gives CASRRTGGDYGYTF.

This CDR3 reads CASSGSGGQETQYF. DNA for the CDR3: TGTGCCAGCAGCGGCTCGGGAGGTCAAGAGACCCAGTACTTC. V usage is TRBV11-3 and J usage is TRBJ2-5; 7 bases match TRBD2. The junction had 5 bases not matched to a gene; V was cut back by 5 bases and J by 2 bases. Germline V CDR1 and CDR2: SGHNT, YENEEA. This CDR3 spans 14 amino acids.

V is TRBV11-2 and J is TRBJ2-7; 9 nucleotides agree with TRBD2. CDR1 is SGHAT, CDR2 FQNNGV, per germline. J was trimmed by 0 bases and V by 2 bases; bases with no gene match: 2. The CDR3 length is 15 residues. The CDR3 DNA reads as TGTGCCAGCAGCTTACGACTAGCGGCCTCCTACGAGCAGTACTTC. Encoded protein: CASSLRLAASYEQYF. The full variable domain, completed using reference TRBV11-2 and TRBJ2-7, is EAGVAQSPRYKIIEKRQSVAFWCNPISGHATLYWYQQILGQGPKLLIQFQNNGVVDDSQLPKDRFSAERLKGVDSTLKIQPAKLEDSAVYLCASSLRLAASYEQYFGPGTRLTVT.

This clone occurred once. V and J are TRBV11-2 and TRBJ2-7, with D perhaps matching TRBD1 (6 bases). The CDR3 loop spans 14 amino acids. CDR1 and CDR2 from the germline V gene are SGHAT and FQNNGV. Trimming cost V 1 base and J 4 bases, with 11 bases left between them. The CDR3 here is CASSLVGARYEQYF. CDR3 bases: TGTGCCAGCAGCTTAGTGGGGGCTAGATACGAGCAGTACTTC.

V gene TRBV9 combines with J gene TRBJ2-5; 8 nucleotides line up with TRBD1. Germline V gene sequence: CDR1 SGDLS, CDR2 YYNGEE. This CDR3 region has 14 residues. After removal of 3 bases from V and 2 bases from J, the junction contained 3 bases not matched to a gene. The CDR3 reads CASSGDRLQETQYF. The CDR3, as DNA: TGTGCCAGCAGCGGGGACAGGCTACAAGAGACCCAGTACTTC.

The chain joins TRBV7-2 to TRBJ2-1; 7 bases are shared with TRBD1. The CDR3 runs to 15 residues. V lost 5 bases and J lost 0; bases outside the gene matches: 4. Germline V CDR1 and CDR2: SGHTA, FQGNSA. CDR3 protein: CASSSWDSSYNEQFF. The CDR3 nucleotides are TGTGCCAGCAGCAGCTGGGACAGCTCCTACAATGAGCAGTTCTTC.

J is TRBJ1-3 and V is TRBV9, with 7 bases that match TRBD1. V lost 4 bases, J lost 5 bases, and 6 bases stayed unmatched. Germline loops: CDR1 SGDLS, CDR2 YYNGEE. This CDR3 has 14 residues. CDR3: CASSLRTGRNTIYF. As DNA, the CDR3 is TGTGCCAGCAGCCTTAGGACAGGAAGAAACACCATATATTTT.

The CDR3 is CASSYANSPLHF. The CDR3 nucleotides read TGTGCCAGCAGTTACGCGAATTCACCCCTCCACTTT. The rearrangement links TRBV6-5 to TRBJ1-6; D gene unclear. Per germline, CDR1 MNHEY and CDR2 SVGAGI. V was clipped by 2 bases and J by 7 bases, with 3 bases between them. The CDR3 has 12 residues.

V is TRBV18 and J is TRBJ2-7; D possibly corresponds to TRBD1 (6 bases). Germline V lookup: CDR1 KGHSH, CDR2 LQKENI. The CDR3 is 13 amino acids. Between the trimmed V and J ends, which lost 6 bases and 2 bases, there was a span of 11 bases. This CDR3 reads CASSTTGTYEQYF. As DNA, the CDR3 is TGTGCCAGCTCGACGACAGGAACCTACGAGCAGTACTTC.

This clone is medium-sized within its sample. The CDR3 DNA is TGTGCCAGCTATCCGGTCGGTAGCGGAGTCACAGATACGCAGTATTTT. It encodes CASYPVGSGVTDTQYF. The V call is TRBV27, the J call TRBJ2-3; D is perhaps TRBD2 (6 bases). The CDR3 has 16 amino acids. The germline gives CDR1 MNHEY, CDR2 SMNVEV (reference sequence). Trimming took off 8 bases at V and 2 bases at J, with 20 bases between the two ends.

This clone was observed once. The rearrangement joins TRBV28 to TRBJ1-1; 7 nucleotides align to TRBD1. The CDR3 is 13 residues long. Unmatched junction bases numbered 9, after V lost 3 bases and J lost 11 bases. In germline, CDR1 is MDHEN, CDR2 SYDVKM. The DNA of the CDR3 is TGTGCCAGCAGTTTCCCTGCGACAGGGTGGGCTTTCTTT. Residues: CASSFPATGWAFF.

This chain links TRBV6-5 with TRBJ2-7; 7 nucleotides agree with TRBD1. CDR1 and CDR2 (germline): MNHEY, SVGAGI. This CDR3 is 15 amino acids long. J was trimmed by 5 bases and V by 2 bases; bases with no gene match: 9. CDR3 in DNA: TGTGCCAGCAGTTACCCGAGGGGGCAAACGCACGAGCAGTACTTC. Encoded protein: CASSYPRGQTHEQYF.

The V gene is TRBV18, the J gene TRBJ1-2; maybe TRBD1 (5 bases). With 2 bases removed from V and 4 bases from J, the gap between germline ends came to 17 bases. Germline assignment: CDR1 KGHSH and CDR2 LQKENI. The CDR3 spans 16 residues. CDR3 residues: CASSPSSRVDAYGYTF. CDR3 nucleotide sequence: TGTGCCAGCTCACCATCTTCCAGGGTAGATGCCTATGGCTACACCTTC.

V gene TRBV29-1 combines with J gene TRBJ1-5, with D tentatively TRBD1 (6 bases). With 3 bases removed from V and 7 bases from J, the gap between germline ends came to 16 bases. CDR1 SQVTM and CDR2 ANQGSEA come from the germline V gene. The CDR3 sequence is 14 residues long. The CDR3 loop is CSVEGGGGGQPQHF. In DNA form, the CDR3 reads TGCAGCGTTGAGGGTGGGGGGGGCGGACAGCCCCAGCATTTT.

The chain recombines TRBV28 with TRBJ1-2; D might be TRBD1 (6 bases). Trimming stripped 2 bases from V and 8 bases from J, with 12 bases between. Germline V gene data show CDR1 as MDHEN and CDR2 as SYDVKM. The CDR3 consists of 13 residues. CDR3 nucleotide sequence: TGTGCCAGCAGTTTAGGACAGCTGAAGGGCTACACCTTC. This translates into CASSLGQLKGYTF.

This clone showed up just a few times. The chain has TRBV30 and TRBJ2-7; 12 nucleotides line up with TRBD1. This CDR3 region has 15 residues. V shed 2 bases, J shed 5 bases, and the junction held 7 bases outside the gene matches. The germline CDR1 and CDR2 sequences are GTSNPN and SVGIG (reference sequence). CDR3 coding DNA: TGTGCCTGGAGTTCTCCGGGACAGGGGGCCGACGAGCAGTACTTC. This sequence encodes CAWSSPGQGADEQYF.